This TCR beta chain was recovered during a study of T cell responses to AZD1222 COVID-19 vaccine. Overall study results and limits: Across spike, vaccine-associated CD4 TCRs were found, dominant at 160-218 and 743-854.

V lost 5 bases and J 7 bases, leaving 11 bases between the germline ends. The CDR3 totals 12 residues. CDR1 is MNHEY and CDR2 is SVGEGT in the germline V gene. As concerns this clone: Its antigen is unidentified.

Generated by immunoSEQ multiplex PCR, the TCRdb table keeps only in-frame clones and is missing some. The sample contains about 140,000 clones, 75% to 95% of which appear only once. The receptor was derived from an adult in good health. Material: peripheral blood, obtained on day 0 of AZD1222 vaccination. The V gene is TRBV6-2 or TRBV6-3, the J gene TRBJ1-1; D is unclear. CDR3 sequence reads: CASSRQVFEAFF. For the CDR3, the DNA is TGTGCCAGCAGTCGACAAGTCTTTGAAGCTTTCTTT.